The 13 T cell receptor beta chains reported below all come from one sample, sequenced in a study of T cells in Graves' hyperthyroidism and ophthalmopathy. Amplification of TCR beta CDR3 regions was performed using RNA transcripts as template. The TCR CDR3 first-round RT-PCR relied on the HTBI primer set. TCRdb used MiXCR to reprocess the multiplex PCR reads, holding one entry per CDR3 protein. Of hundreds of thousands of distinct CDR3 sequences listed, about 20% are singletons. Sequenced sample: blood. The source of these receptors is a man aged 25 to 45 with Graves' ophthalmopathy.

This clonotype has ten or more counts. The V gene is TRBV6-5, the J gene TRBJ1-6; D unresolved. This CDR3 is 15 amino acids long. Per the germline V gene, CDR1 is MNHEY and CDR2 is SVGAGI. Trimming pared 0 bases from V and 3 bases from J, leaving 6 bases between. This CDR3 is CASSYSINYNSPLHF. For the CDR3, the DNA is TGTGCCAGCAGTTACTCGATAAACTATAATTCACCCCTCCACTTT.

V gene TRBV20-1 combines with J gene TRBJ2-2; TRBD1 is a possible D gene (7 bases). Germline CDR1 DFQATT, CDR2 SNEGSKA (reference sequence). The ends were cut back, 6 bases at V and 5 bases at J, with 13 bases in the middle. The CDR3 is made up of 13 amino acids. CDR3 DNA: TGCAGTGCGCCGACAGGGAGGACCGGGGAGCTGTTTTTT. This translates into CSAPTGRTGELFF.

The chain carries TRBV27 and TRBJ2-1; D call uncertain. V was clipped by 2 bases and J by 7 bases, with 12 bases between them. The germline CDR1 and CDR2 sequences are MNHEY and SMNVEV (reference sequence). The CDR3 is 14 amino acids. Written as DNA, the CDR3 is TGTGCCAGCAGTTTAGCCGTAAAAGGAAATGAGCAGTTCTTC. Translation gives CASSLAVKGNEQFF.

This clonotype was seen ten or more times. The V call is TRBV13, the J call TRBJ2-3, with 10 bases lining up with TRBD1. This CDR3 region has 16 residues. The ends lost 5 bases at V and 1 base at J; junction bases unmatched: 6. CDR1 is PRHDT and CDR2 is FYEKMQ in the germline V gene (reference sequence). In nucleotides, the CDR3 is TGTGCCAGCAGCCAACCGGGACAGGGGCGCACAGATACGCAGTATTTT. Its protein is CASSQPGQGRTDTQYF.

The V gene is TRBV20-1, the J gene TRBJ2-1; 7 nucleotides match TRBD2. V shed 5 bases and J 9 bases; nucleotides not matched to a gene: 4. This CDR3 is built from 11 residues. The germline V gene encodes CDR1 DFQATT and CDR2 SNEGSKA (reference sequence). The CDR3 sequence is CSAGLGVEQFF. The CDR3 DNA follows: TGCAGTGCTGGACTAGGGGTTGAGCAGTTCTTC.

The CDR3 region is CASSYGITNQPQHF. The CDR3, as DNA: TGTGCCAGCAGTTACGGCATAACCAATCAGCCCCAGCATTTT. V usage is TRBV6-8 and J usage is TRBJ1-5; D not resolved. The V gene lost 2 bases and the J gene lost 3 bases, with 8 bases spanning the gap. Germline loops: CDR1 MNHGY, CDR2 SAAAGT. The CDR3 consists of 14 residues.

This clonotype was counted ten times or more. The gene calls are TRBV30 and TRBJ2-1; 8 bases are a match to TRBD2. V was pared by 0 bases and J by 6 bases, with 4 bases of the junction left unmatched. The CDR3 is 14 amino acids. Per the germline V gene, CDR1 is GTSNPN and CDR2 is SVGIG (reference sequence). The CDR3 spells CAWSVVREVNEQFF. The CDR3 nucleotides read TGTGCCTGGAGTGTAGTGCGGGAGGTCAATGAGCAGTTCTTC. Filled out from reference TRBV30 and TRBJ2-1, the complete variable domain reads SQTIHQWPATLVQPVGSPLSLECTVEGTSNPNLYWYRQAAGRGLQLLFYSVGIGQISSEVPQNLSASRPQDRQFILSSKKLLLSDSGFYLCAWSVVREVNEQFFGPGTRLTVL.

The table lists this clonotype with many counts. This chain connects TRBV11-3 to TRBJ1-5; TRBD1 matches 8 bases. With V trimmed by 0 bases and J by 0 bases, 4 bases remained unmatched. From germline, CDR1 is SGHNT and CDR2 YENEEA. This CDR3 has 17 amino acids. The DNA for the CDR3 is TGTGCCAGCAGCTTAGATATGGGACAGGATAGCAATCAGCCCCAGCATTTT. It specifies CASSLDMGQDSNQPQHF.

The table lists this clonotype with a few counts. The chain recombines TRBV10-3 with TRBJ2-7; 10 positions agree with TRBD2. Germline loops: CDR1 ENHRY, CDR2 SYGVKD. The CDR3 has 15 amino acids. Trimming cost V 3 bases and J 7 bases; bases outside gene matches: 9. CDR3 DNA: TGTGCCATCAGTGATTTAGCGGGAGGACCCCGGGAGCAGTACTTC. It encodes CAISDLAGGPREQYF.

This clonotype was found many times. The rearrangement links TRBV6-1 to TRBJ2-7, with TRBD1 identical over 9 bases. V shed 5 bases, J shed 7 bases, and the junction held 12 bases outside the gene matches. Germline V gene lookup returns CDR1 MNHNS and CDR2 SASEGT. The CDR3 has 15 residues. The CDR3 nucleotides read TGTGCCAGCAGTACCCCGGGACAGGGTTTGGGTGAGCAGTACTTC. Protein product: CASSTPGQGLGEQYF.

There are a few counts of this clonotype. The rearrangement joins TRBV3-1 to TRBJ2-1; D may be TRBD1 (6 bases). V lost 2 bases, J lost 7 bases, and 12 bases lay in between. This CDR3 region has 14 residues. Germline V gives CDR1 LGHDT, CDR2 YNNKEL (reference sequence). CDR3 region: CASSQRPQGNEQFF. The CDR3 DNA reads TGTGCCAGCAGCCAACGCCCCCAGGGGAATGAGCAGTTCTTC.

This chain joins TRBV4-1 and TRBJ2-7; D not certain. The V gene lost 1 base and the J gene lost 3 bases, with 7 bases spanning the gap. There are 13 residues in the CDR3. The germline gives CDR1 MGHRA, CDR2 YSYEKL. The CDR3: CASSQGTYYEQYF. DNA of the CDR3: TGCGCCAGCAGCCAAGGCACCTACTACGAGCAGTACTTC.

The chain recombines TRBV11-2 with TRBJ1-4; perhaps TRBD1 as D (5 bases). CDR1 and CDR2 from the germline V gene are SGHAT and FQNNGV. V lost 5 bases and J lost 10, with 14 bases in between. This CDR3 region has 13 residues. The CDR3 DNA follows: TGTGCCAGCAGCGGCTGGGACTTTCGAAAACTGTTTTTT. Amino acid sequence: CASSGWDFRKLFF. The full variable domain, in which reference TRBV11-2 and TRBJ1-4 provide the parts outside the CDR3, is EAGVAQSPRYKIIEKRQSVAFWCNPISGHATLYWYQQILGQGPKLLIQFQNNGVVDDSQLPKDRFSAERLKGVDSTLKIQPAKLEDSAVYLCASSGWDFRKLFFGSGTQLSVL.